This is a list of T cell receptor beta chains from one sample in a study of cytomegalovirus exposure and HLA in healthy donors. The protocol was immunoSEQ multiplex PCR, while the TCRdb copy is restricted to in-frame clones and leaves out a portion. This table holds about 130,000 clones, over 8% found once. The sample consisted of PBMCs. These receptors came from a man aged 35-49 years in good health and CMV-seronegative. Both conserved end residues are part of each CDR3. The D gene is left open where the match is weak. Not every row has a clone size; where given, it reads once, few, many or a size class.

>-|-|TRBV6-1|TRBJ1-5
TGTGCCAGCAGTGAAGCGCTTCCTGGGGGCCAGCCCCAGCATTTT
CASSEALPGGQPQHF
>few|-|TRBV7-6|TRBJ2-1
TGTGCCAGCAGCTCCACTCTCGGGGGGCCCAACAATGAGCAGTTCTTC
CASSSTLGGPNNEQFF
>few|-|TRBV14|TRBJ2-3
TGTGCCAGCAGCCAAGGCAGTTTCACAGATACGCAGTATTTT
CASSQGSFTDTQYF
>few|-|TRBV2|TRBJ1-6
TGTGCCAGCAGTGGACAGGTCAGCTCCTATAATTCACCCCTCCACTTT
CASSGQVSSYNSPLHF
>-|-|TRBV5-1|TRBJ2-2
TGCGCCAGCACCCACCGGGGGAAATCGAGAACCGGGGAGCTGTTTTTT
CASTHRGKSRTGELFF
>-|TRBD1|TRBV2|TRBJ1-4
TGTGCCAGCAGGACCGGACAGGCAACTAATGAAAAACTGTTTTTT
CASRTGQATNEKLFF
>few|-|TRBV19|TRBJ2-1
TGTGCCAGTAGTAAAAACATTTACAATGAGCAGTTCTTC
CASSKNIYNEQFF
>few|-|TRBV2|TRBJ1-2
TGTGCCAGCAGTGAAAGTAGAGGCTATGGCTACACCTTC
CASSESRGYGYTF
>few|-|TRBV13|TRBJ2-5
TGTGCCAGCAGCCCTAATACAGGGAAACAAGAGACCCAGTACTTC
CASSPNTGKQETQYF
>-|-|TRBV11-2|TRBJ2-2
TGTGCCAGCAGCTTGATCGGGGGGCAACGAGGCGGGGAGCTGTTTTTT
CASSLIGGQRGGELFF
>-|-|TRBV6-1|TRBJ2-5
TGTGCCAGCAGTGCCACAAGGGGAGAGACCCAGTACTTC
CASSATRGETQYF
>-|TRBD1|TRBV7-7|TRBJ2-2
TGTGCCAGCAGTTCAGGGGGCGCCCCCGGGGAGCTGTTTTTT
CASSSGGAPGELFF
>-|-|TRBV7-2|TRBJ2-5
TGTGCCAGCAGCTTAGCGCGCTCAGGACAAGAGACCCAGTACTTC
CASSLARSGQETQYF
>-|TRBD1|TRBV6-5|TRBJ1-6
TGTGCCAGCAGTCGGGACAGGAAGGGTTCACCCCTCCACTTT
CASSRDRKGSPLHF
>few|-|TRBV4-2|TRBJ2-5
TGTGCCAGCAGCCAAGACAGACAGCAAGAGACCCAGTACTTC
CASSQDRQQETQYF
>-|-|TRBV11-2|TRBJ2-5
TGTGCCAGCAGCTTAACCTCAGGGGAAGAGACCCAGTACTTC
CASSLTSGEETQYF
>-|TRBD2|TRBV4-2|TRBJ2-3
TGTGCCAGCAGCCAAGGGGGGGGGACGCAGTATTTT
CASSQGGGTQYF
>few|-|TRBV5-1|TRBJ2-4
TGCGCCAGCAGCTTGGAGCTTTCCAAAAACATTCAGTACTTC
CASSLELSKNIQYF
>-|-|TRBV9|TRBJ1-5
TGTGCCAGCAGCTCGGGTGTAAGCAATCAGCCCCAGCATTTT
CASSSGVSNQPQHF
>-|TRBD1|TRBV5-1|TRBJ2-7
TGCGCCAGCAGCCCTCGGACAGGGGGCGACGAGCAGTACTTC
CASSPRTGGDEQYF
>few|TRBD1|TRBV6-5|TRBJ1-2
TGTGCCAGCAGCTTCCAGGGGGCCTACACCTTC
CASSFQGAYTF
>-|-|TRBV7-8|TRBJ1-5
TGTGCCAGCAGCCTTCAAAACTTCGGAGGAGGTATTCAGCCCCAGCATTTT
CASSLQNFGGGIQPQHF
>-|-|TRBV14|TRBJ2-7
TGTGCCAGCAGCCAATACCTGGAAAGGGGGAACGAGCAGTACTTC
CASSQYLERGNEQYF
>-|TRBD1|TRBV7-2|TRBJ2-7
TGTGCCAGCAGCTTAGAGTTACAGGGGGATGCCGAGCAGTACTTC
CASSLELQGDAEQYF
>-|-|TRBV6-1|TRBJ1-1
TGTGCCAGCAGTGAAGTAGCTGTCCCCATGGCTGAAGCTTTCTTT
CASSEVAVPMAEAFF
>few|-|TRBV19|TRBJ2-2
TGTGCCAGTAGTATGCAACAGAACACCGGGGAGCTGTTTTTT
CASSMQQNTGELFF
>-|TRBD2|TRBV5-1|TRBJ2-1
TGCGCCAGCAGCTTGGGCGCGGGGGGGCCCAATGAGCAGTTCTTC
CASSLGAGGPNEQFF
>few|-|TRBV19|TRBJ1-2
TGTGCCAGTACCCGTCAAAGGGAGATTAACTATGGCTACACCTTC
CASTRQREINYGYTF
>-|TRBD2|TRBV19|TRBJ2-3
TGTGCCAGTAGCTATAGCGGGGGGGCCATTAATACGCAGTATTTT
CASSYSGGAINTQYF
>few|-|TRBV13|TRBJ1-6
TGTGCCAGCAGCCAAAGTGGGCATTATAATTCACCCCTCCACTTT
CASSQSGHYNSPLHF
>-|-|TRBV5-5|TRBJ1-5
TGTGCCAGCCGACCGGGAATAATCAATCAGCCCCAGCATTTT
CASRPGIINQPQHF
>-|TRBD1|TRBV5-1|TRBJ1-1
TGCGCCAGCAGCTTCGACAGGGGGACCACTGAAGCTTTCTTT
CASSFDRGTTEAFF
>few|-|TRBV2|TRBJ1-1
TGTGCCAGCAGTTCTGGACACGAGAACATGAACACTGAAGCTTTCTTT
CASSSGHENMNTEAFF
>few|-|TRBV5-8|TRBJ1-6
TGTGCCAGCAGTCGTAGCTCCTATAATTCACCCCTCCACTTT
CASSRSSYNSPLHF
>few|-|TRBV28|TRBJ1-1
TGTGCCAGCAAGGAGCCAGCCCCGAACACTGAAGCTTTCTTT
CASKEPAPNTEAFF